These T cell receptor beta chains were read from a single sample in a study of T cell changes during pregnancy in multiple sclerosis. Data came from immunoSEQ multiplex PCR; TCRdb stores just in-frame clones and leaves some out. The sample includes some 15,000 clones, about 87% seen only once; the top ten take 6.5% to 8.5%. Sequencing was performed on CD8+ T cells from peripheral blood mononuclear cells, taken in the second trimester of pregnancy. The receptors derive from a female donor in good health, enrolled as a control in a pregnancy study. Both conserved end residues are part of each CDR3. D genes are given only for firm matches. Expanded clones are given a class, and other clones once, few, many or no size at all.

size	J	V	length	D	CDR3	DNA
-	TRBJ2-1	TRBV5-1	16	TRBD2	CASSPGLAGGKVEQFF	TGCGCCAGCAGCCCTGGCCTAGCGGGAGGAAAGGTTGAGCAGTTCTTC
once	TRBJ1-1	TRBV6-1	11	-	CASSSVTEAFF	TGTGCCAGCAGTTCCGTCACTGAAGCTTTCTTT
-	TRBJ1-5	TRBV19	14	-	CASSIDVSGRPQHF	TGTGCCAGTAGTATAGATGTCAGCGGTCGGCCCCAGCATTTT
-	TRBJ1-1	TRBV6-5	16	-	CASSYGVGGRNTEAFF	TGTGCCAGCAGTTACGGAGTGGGCGGGAGGAACACTGAAGCTTTCTTT
few	TRBJ1-1	TRBV2	11	-	CARQMNTEAFF	TGTGCCAGACAAATGAACACTGAAGCTTTCTTT
-	TRBJ1-1	TRBV7-9	13	-	CATNRPENTEAFF	TGTGCCACAAACAGACCGGAGAACACTGAAGCTTTCTTT
once	TRBJ2-7	TRBV9	16	-	CASSPLRSSTPYEQYF	TGTGCCAGCAGCCCCTTGAGGTCTAGCACCCCGTACGAGCAGTACTTC
few	TRBJ2-5	TRBV6-4	14	-	CASSEVGGQETQYF	TGTGCCAGCAGTGAAGTTGGCGGGCAAGAGACCCAGTACTTC
-	TRBJ2-2	TRBV6-5	14	-	CASSYTGNTGELFF	TGTGCCAGCAGTTATACAGGGAACACCGGGGAGCTGTTTTTT
once	TRBJ2-2	TRBV28	13	-	CASILRGTGELFF	TGTGCCAGCATCTTACGAGGAACCGGGGAGCTGTTTTTT
-	TRBJ2-3	TRBV7-3	16	-	CASSTKSGGKADTQYF	TGTGCCAGCAGCACAAAGTCGGGGGGCAAGGCAGATACGCAGTATTTT
once	TRBJ2-7	TRBV7-2	15	-	CASSYNRVRMHEQYF	TGTGCCAGCAGCTATAACAGGGTACGGATGCACGAGCAGTACTTC
-	TRBJ2-1	TRBV27	14	TRBD2	CASSLAGGVSEQFF	TGTGCCAGCAGTTTAGCGGGAGGGGTGTCTGAGCAGTTCTTC
-	TRBJ1-5	TRBV4-1	15	-	CASSQDQETKEPQHF	TGCGCCAGCAGCCAAGATCAGGAAACAAAGGAGCCCCAGCATTTT
-	TRBJ2-1	TRBV6-6	15	-	CASSSSPTGWNEQFF	TGTGCCAGCAGTTCCTCCCCGACAGGTTGGAATGAGCAGTTCTTC
-	TRBJ2-1	TRBV6-5	15	-	CASSPLASDYNEQFF	TGTGCCAGCAGCCCTCTAGCCTCGGACTACAATGAGCAGTTCTTC
-	TRBJ2-4	TRBV6-1	14	TRBD1	CASRQGAGGNIQYF	TGTGCCAGCAGACAGGGGGCTGGAGGGAACATTCAGTACTTC
-	TRBJ2-7	TRBV15	15	TRBD1	CATSSTTGGLYEQYF	TGTGCCACCAGCAGCACGACAGGGGGCCTCTACGAGCAGTACTTC
-	TRBJ1-2	TRBV7-9	17	-	CASSPTDVGARHYGYTF	TGTGCCAGCAGCCCTACGGACGTGGGGGCCCGTCACTATGGCTACACCTTC
once	TRBJ1-2	TRBV14	14	-	CASSPTWGWDGYTF	TGTGCCAGCAGCCCGACGTGGGGCTGGGATGGCTACACCTTC
-	TRBJ1-1	TRBV6-1	15	TRBD1	CASSPRTGMNTEAFF	TGTGCCAGCAGCCCTAGGACAGGGATGAACACTGAAGCTTTCTTT
once	TRBJ1-1	TRBV27	15	TRBD1	CASRGGGTVYTEAFF	TGTGCCAGCAGGGGGGGCGGGACAGTGTACACTGAAGCTTTCTTT
-	TRBJ2-1	TRBV30	14	-	CAFPPGLPPNEQFF	TGTGCCTTCCCCCCGGGACTCCCCCCCAATGAGCAGTTCTTC
-	TRBJ1-1	TRBV28	16	TRBD1	CASSYRQGAGTGEAFF	TGTGCCAGCAGTTACCGACAGGGGGCTGGTACAGGTGAAGCTTTCTTT
-	TRBJ2-5	TRBV10-3	13	-	CAIADRQGRDQYF	TGTGCCATCGCCGACCGCCAGGGGAGAGACCAGTACTTC
once	TRBJ1-4	TRBV30	16	-	CAWSVRVREHNEKLFF	TGTGCCTGGAGTGTACGGGTAAGGGAGCATAATGAAAAACTGTTTTTT
-	TRBJ1-6	TRBV5-4	14	TRBD1	CASSLGAGGMALHF	TGTGCCAGCAGCTTGGGGGCAGGGGGCATGGCCCTCCACTTT
-	TRBJ2-1	TRBV9	15	-	CASSVTQLGGNEQFF	TGTGCCAGCAGCGTAACACAACTCGGCGGGAATGAGCAGTTCTTC
-	TRBJ2-7	TRBV13	14	-	CASSSGLRLYEQYF	TGTGCCAGCAGCAGTGGACTTCGACTCTACGAGCAGTACTTC
once	TRBJ1-5	TRBV19	15	TRBD1	CASTGTGERNQPQHF	TGTGCCAGTACGGGGACAGGGGAGAGGAATCAGCCCCAGCATTTT
-	TRBJ2-4	TRBV6-5	15	-	CASRKGTLAKNIQYF	TGTGCCAGCAGAAAGGGGACATTAGCCAAAAACATTCAGTACTTC
-	TRBJ1-1	TRBV7-9	16	-	CASSPAGRGPRTEAFF	TGTGCCAGCAGCCCCGCGGGCAGGGGACCTCGGACTGAAGCTTTCTTT
-	TRBJ2-7	TRBV6-1	15	TRBD2	CASGRLAGDPYEQYF	TGTGCCAGCGGGAGACTAGCGGGAGACCCCTACGAGCAGTACTTC
-	TRBJ1-3	TRBV15	18	-	CATSRDGRGGYYGNTIYF	TGTGCCACCAGCAGAGATGGCCGTGGGGGCTATTACGGAAACACCATATATTTT
-	TRBJ2-3	TRBV5-4	18	TRBD2	CASSLRASGAPSTDTQYF	TGTGCCAGCAGCTTGCGGGCTAGCGGGGCTCCTAGCACAGATACGCAGTATTTT
-	TRBJ2-7	TRBV19	14	TRBD2	CASSETSFGYEQYF	TGTGCCAGTAGTGAGACTAGCTTCGGATACGAGCAGTACTTC
once	TRBJ2-7	TRBV27	13	-	CATQTGTLYEQYF	TGTGCCACGCAAACGGGGACACTCTACGAGCAGTACTTC
-	TRBJ2-7	TRBV6-5	13	-	CASSYAPANEQYF	TGTGCCAGCAGTTATGCTCCTGCTAACGAGCAGTACTTC
-	TRBJ2-1	TRBV6-1	15	TRBD2	CASSEVAGVGNEQFF	TGTGCCAGCAGTGAAGTAGCGGGAGTTGGCAATGAGCAGTTCTTC
-	TRBJ2-5	TRBV7-9	13	-	CASSSRPQETQYF	TGTGCCAGCAGCTCTAGACCCCAAGAGACCCAGTACTTC
-	TRBJ2-7	TRBV18	16	TRBD2	CASSHTGTSGSYEQYF	TGTGCCAGCTCACACACCGGGACTAGCGGTTCCTACGAGCAGTACTTC